This T cell receptor (beta chain) was found in a study of T cell repertoires in cytomegalovirus infection. Turning to the study itself: The authors used CMV epitopes that were HLA-C-restricted (recently identified) and HLA-B-restricted (well studied). Public TCR beta signatures were indicative of both CMV infection and a matching HLA type.

Study outcomes and limitations: It was HLA-C-restricted CMV-specific TCR beta clonotypes that dominated the response ex vivo. Of the TCR beta families, the public ones yielded a cumulative frequency that identified carriers of CMV plus the relevant HLA.

The length of the CDR3 is 15 residues. Trimming at V came to 6 bases and at J to 7 bases, leaving 12 bases not matched to a gene. Comments on this clonotype: The antigen is not known.

TCRdb reprocessed the reads via MiXCR and lists one record per CDR3 protein. This table holds roughly 500,000 distinct CDR3 sequences, around 35% found once. This receptor was identified in a human donor in good health (CMV status not recorded). Some clones in this sample may be carry-over from other donors' samples. The chain is built from TRBV12-3 or TRBV12-4 and TRBJ2-1; TRBD2 matches at 7 bases. Sequenced here: cultured PBMCs, sampled from culture after CMV antigen stimulation. Written as DNA, the CDR3 is TGTGCCAGCAGACCCTCGGCGATGGGGGGGAATGAGCAGTTCTTC. Protein sequence: CASRPSAMGGNEQFF.